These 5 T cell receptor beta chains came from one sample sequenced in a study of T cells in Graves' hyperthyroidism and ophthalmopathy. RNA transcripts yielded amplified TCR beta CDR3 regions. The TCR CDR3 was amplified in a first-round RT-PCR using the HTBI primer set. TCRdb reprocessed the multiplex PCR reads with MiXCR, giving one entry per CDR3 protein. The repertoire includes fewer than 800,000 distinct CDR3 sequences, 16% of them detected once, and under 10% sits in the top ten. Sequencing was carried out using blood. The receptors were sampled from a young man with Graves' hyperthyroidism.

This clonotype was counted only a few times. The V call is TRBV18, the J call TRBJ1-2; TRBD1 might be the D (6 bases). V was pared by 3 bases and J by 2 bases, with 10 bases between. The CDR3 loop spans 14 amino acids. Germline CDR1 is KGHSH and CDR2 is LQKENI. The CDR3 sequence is CASSPLGANYGYTF. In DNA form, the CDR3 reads TGTGCCAGCTCACCTCTGGGGGCGAACTATGGCTACACCTTC.

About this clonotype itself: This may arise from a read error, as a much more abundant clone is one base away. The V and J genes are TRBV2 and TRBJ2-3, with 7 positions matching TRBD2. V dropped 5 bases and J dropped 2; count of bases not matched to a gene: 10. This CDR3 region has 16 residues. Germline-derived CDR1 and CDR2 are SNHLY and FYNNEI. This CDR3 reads CASSRGSSRNTDTQYF. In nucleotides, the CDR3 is TGTGCCAGCAGTCGCGGGAGCTCCCGTAACACAGATACGCAGTATTTT.

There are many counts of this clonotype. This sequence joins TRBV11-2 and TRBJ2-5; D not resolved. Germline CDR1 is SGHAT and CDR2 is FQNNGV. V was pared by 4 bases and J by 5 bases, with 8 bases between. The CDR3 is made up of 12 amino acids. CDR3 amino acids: CASSSPWETQYF. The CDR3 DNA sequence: TGTGCCAGCAGCTCTCCCTGGGAGACCCAGTACTTC.

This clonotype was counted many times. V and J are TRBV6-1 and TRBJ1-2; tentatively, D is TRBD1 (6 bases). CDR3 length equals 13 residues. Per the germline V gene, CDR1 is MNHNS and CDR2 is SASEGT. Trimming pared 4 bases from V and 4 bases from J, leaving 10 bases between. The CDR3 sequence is CASSAQQGYGYTF. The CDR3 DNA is TGTGCCAGCAGTGCCCAACAGGGCTATGGCTACACCTTC.

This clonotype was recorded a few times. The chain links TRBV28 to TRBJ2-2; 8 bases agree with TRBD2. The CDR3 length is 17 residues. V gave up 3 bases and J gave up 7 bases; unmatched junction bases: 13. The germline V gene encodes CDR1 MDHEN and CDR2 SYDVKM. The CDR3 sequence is CASSLGRAGVVVGELFF. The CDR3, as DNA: TGTGCCAGCAGTTTGGGGAGAGCGGGAGTTGTCGTCGGGGAGCTGTTTTTT.